This T cell receptor beta chain originates from a study of beta chain features in type 1 diabetes. Turning to the study itself: Sorted cells from all samples, numbering 107,917,701, were examined. The study's findings and limits: The VDJ junctions of type 1 diabetes patients carried fewer insertions and more deletions. A greater similarity of naive, central memory and Treg TCRB repertoires was seen among patients than among healthy donors.

Regarding this clone: Its specificity is unknown.

Expressed TCRB transcripts were sequenced, since all the RNA that had been isolated was reverse transcribed. Assay used: immunoSEQ multiplex PCR; TCRdb lists only in-frame clones, some missing. The sample lists some 150,000 clones; 6.9% were seen once. The germline V gene has CDR1 SGHRS and CDR2 YFSETQ. V shed 0 bases and J shed 3 bases, with 10 bases lying between them. There are 15 residues in the CDR3. The TCR sequence derives from a woman younger than 45 in good health. V is TRBV5-1 and J is TRBJ1-3, with D possibly being TRBD1 (6 bases). Sequenced: central memory CD4+ T cells from blood. CDR3 protein: CASSLGSGVGNTIYF. The DNA for the CDR3 is TGCGCCAGCAGCTTGGGGTCAGGGGTTGGAAACACCATATATTTT.